This T cell receptor beta chain was recovered during a study of CD8 T cells in cerebrospinal fluid in Alzheimer's disease. This CDR3 region has 15 residues. Looked up from germline, CDR1 is KGHDR and CDR2 is SFDVKD. For droplet-based sequencing, live CSF cells were sorted using a live/dead marker. Study-wide findings and caveats: Patients with mild cognitive impairment or Alzheimer's disease had a larger top CSF clone percentage than controls. The authors cautioned that cerebrospinal fluid EBV-specific TCRs do not prove EBV causes Alzheimer's.

10X single-cell V(D)J and 5' gene-expression libraries profiled CSF cells. TCRdb re-called the 10x single-cell sequencing reads; one entry per CDR3 protein, DNA not given. The table lists fewer than 1,500 distinct CDR3 sequences, with approximately 19% in the top ten. As concerns this clonotype: Its antigen is unknown.

Sequenced sample: cerebrospinal fluid. This TCR derives from a human donor with mild cognitive impairment. The rearrangement links TRBV24-1 to TRBJ2-7; with no DNA, the TCRdb D assignment of TRBD2 cannot be verified. This CDR3 reads CATSDPGTSGYEQYF.